Sequencing of this T cell receptor beta chain was carried out in a study of T cell responses to AZD1222 COVID-19 vaccine. This clone was picked up one time. No antigen is known for it. This table comes from immunoSEQ multiplex PCR, and its TCRdb copy is limited to in-frame clones, with some not included. The repertoire holds 50,000 to 60,000 clones, 80% to 90% seen once, with roughly 14% in the top ten. Study results and caveats: White British people made up most donors, females outnumbered males, and clonal diversity was possibly underestimated. After two AZD1222 doses, spike-specific TCR breadth and depth rose versus day 0. Every sample of the repertoires postdated the peak T cell response.

The TCR comes from an adult in good health. The sample was peripheral blood, taken on day 0 of AZD1222 vaccination.

The CDR3 reads CASSPDRGGNRNQPQHF. CDR3 nucleotides: TGTGCCAGTAGTCCCGACAGGGGTGGTAATCGGAATCAGCCCCAGCATTTT. The chain joins TRBV19 to TRBJ1-5, with TRBD1 matching over 8 bases. The J segment lost 4 bases and the V segment lost 5 bases, leaving 13 bases of the junction unmatched. The CDR3 is 17 amino acids. Germline CDR1 and CDR2: LNHDA and SQIVND (reference sequence).